The 32 T cell receptor beta chains listed next were all sequenced from one sample in a study of human T cells and chemical hapten exposure. A single record per CDR3 protein comes from TCRdb applying MiXCR to the RACE reads. The table has about 160,000 distinct CDR3 sequences, 28% seen once; the top ten hold under 2.5%. This sample's time point: patch test 3, about 24 weeks after DPC sensitization. Sample treatment: therapeutic diphenylcyclopropenone sensitization with weekly scalp DPC. This specimen consisted of whole blood, obtained in connection with sensitization to the hapten diphenylcyclopropenone (DPC). These receptors were obtained from a woman aged 18-35 years with alopecia areata. Some clones in this sample may be carry-over from other donors' samples.

The chain uses TRBV29-1 and TRBJ1-1; 7 bases are shared with TRBD1. Germline V gives CDR1 SQVTM, CDR2 ANQGSEA. The trim removed 4 bases at V and 1 base at J, leaving 3 bases unmatched. The CDR3 totals 13 residues. The CDR3 coding sequence is TGCAGCGTTGTGGGGACAGAGAACACTGAAGCTTTCTTT. Its translation: CSVVGTENTEAFF.

This clonotype was recorded a few times. This sequence joins TRBV2 and TRBJ2-3, with 7 bases fitting TRBD2. Germline lookup yields CDR1 SNHLY and CDR2 FYNNEI. CDR3 length: 14 amino acids. V gave up 6 bases and J gave up 2 bases; unmatched junction bases: 5. CDR3 amino acids: CASRPAGPTDTQYF. As DNA, the CDR3 is TGTGCCAGCAGGCCAGCGGGGCCCACAGATACGCAGTATTTT.

DNA of the CDR3: TGCAGCGTACGACCCCCGGGACCAAGGTCTGAAGCTTTCTTT. Amino acid sequence: CSVRPPGPRSEAFF. This chain joins TRBV29-1 and TRBJ1-1, with D possibly matching TRBD1 (5 bases). V lost 6 bases to trimming and J lost 6 bases, with 20 bases between them. The CDR3 has 14 residues. The germline V gene encodes CDR1 SQVTM and CDR2 ANQGSEA.

This clonotype was counted a few times. V usage is TRBV6-2 or TRBV6-3 and J usage is TRBJ2-5, with D unresolved. CDR3 length equals 13 residues. From germline, CDR1 is MNHEY and CDR2 SVGEGT. Trimming cost V 10 bases and J 3 bases, with 15 bases left between them. The DNA of the CDR3 is TGTGCCACCTACTCTTGGATAGAAGAGACCCAGTACTTC. Translating gives CATYSWIEETQYF.

The V gene is TRBV25-1, the J gene TRBJ1-4; 7 nucleotides match TRBD1. Germline values: CDR1 MGHDK, CDR2 SYGVNS. The ends lost 7 bases at V and 5 bases at J; junction bases unmatched: 7. The CDR3 runs 14 residues. The CDR3 nucleotides read TGTGCCAGCACCGGGGACAGCGGAAATGAAAAACTGTTTTTT. This sequence encodes CASTGDSGNEKLFF. Full variable domain (rest looked up from reference TRBV25-1 and TRBJ1-4): EADIYQTPRYLVIGTGKKITLECSQTMGHDKMYWYQQDPGMELHLIHYSYGVNSTEKGDLSSESTVSRIRTEHFPLTLESARPSHTSQYLCASTGDSGNEKLFFGSGTQLSVL.

The chain joins TRBV12-3 or TRBV12-4 to TRBJ1-6; D is ambiguous. The V gene lost 3 bases and the J gene lost 7 bases, with 10 bases spanning the gap. This CDR3 has 14 amino acids. CDR3 nucleotide sequence: TGTGCCAGCAGTTTGGCCAGGAGAAATTCACCCCTCCACTTT. This encodes CASSLARRNSPLHF.

The chain recombines TRBV20-1 with TRBJ2-7; 9 bases map to TRBD2. The germline V gene encodes CDR1 DFQATT and CDR2 SNEGSKA (reference sequence). There are 16 residues in the CDR3. The J segment lost 2 bases and the V segment lost 7 bases, leaving 15 bases of the junction unmatched. CDR3 region: CSVNMLASGNPYEQYF. The CDR3 nucleotides read TGCAGTGTTAATATGTTGGCTAGCGGGAACCCCTACGAGCAGTACTTC.

The rearrangement links TRBV7-2 to TRBJ2-2, with 10 bases aligning to TRBD2. CDR3 size: 15 residues. CDR1 and CDR2 from the germline V gene are SGHTA and FQGNSA. V dropped 1 base and J dropped 6; count of bases not matched to a gene: 2. CDR3 amino acids: CASSLDSGRSGELFF. CDR3 nucleotides: TGTGCCAGCAGCTTAGATAGCGGGAGGTCCGGGGAGCTGTTTTTT.

The rearrangement joins TRBV20-1 to TRBJ2-5; 11 nucleotides agree with TRBD1. The V gene end was trimmed by 4 bases and the J gene end by 2 bases; junction bases not matched to a gene: 9. CDR3 length: 16 residues. Germline CDR1 reads DFQATT; CDR2 reads SNEGSKA (reference sequence). The CDR3 DNA follows: TGCAGTGCTAATAAGTGGGACAGGGGGACACAAGAGACCCAGTACTTC. It is translated as CSANKWDRGTQETQYF.

The chain is built from TRBV20-1 and TRBJ2-3; 12 bases map to TRBD1. Germline CDR1 reads DFQATT; CDR2 reads SNEGSKA (reference sequence). There are 16 residues in the CDR3. Trimming cost V 2 bases and J 5 bases; bases outside gene matches: 8. The CDR3 region is CSARSGTGGELDTQYF. CDR3 in DNA: TGCAGTGCTAGATCCGGGACAGGGGGCGAATTAGATACGCAGTATTTT.

The V gene is TRBV5-6, the J gene TRBJ1-2; D ambiguous. Germline V lookup: CDR1 SGHDT, CDR2 YYEEEE. V lost 0 bases and J lost 7, with 10 bases in between. CDR3 length equals 13 residues. The chain's CDR3 is CASSLANSFGYTF. The CDR3 DNA is TGTGCCAGCAGCTTGGCCAACAGCTTTGGCTACACCTTC. Full variable domain (outside the CDR3, taken from reference TRBV5-6 and TRBJ1-2): DAGVTQSPTHLIKTRGQQVTLRCSPKSGHDTVSWYQQALGQGPQFIFQYYEEEERQRGNFPDRFSGHQFPNYSSELNVNALLLGDSALYLCASSLANSFGYTFGSGTRLTVV.

The chain uses TRBV20-1 and TRBJ2-1, with TRBD1 matching over 7 bases. In germline, CDR1 is DFQATT, CDR2 SNEGSKA (reference sequence). The CDR3 spans 14 residues. The trim removed 6 bases at V and 5 bases at J, leaving 10 bases unmatched. The CDR3 here is CSAPTGTANNEQFF. CDR3 nucleotides: TGCAGTGCCCCAACCGGGACAGCCAACAATGAGCAGTTCTTC.

The rearrangement links TRBV7-2 to TRBJ1-4; D remains ambiguous. The germline CDR1 and CDR2 sequences are SGHTA and FQGNSA. CDR3 length: 13 amino acids. Deletions cut 2 bases from V and 8 bases from J, with 9 bases between. CDR3 DNA: TGTGCCAGCAGCTTAAAATCGCGCGAAAAACTGTTTTTT. This sequence encodes CASSLKSREKLFF. Combining the CDR3 with reference TRBV7-2 and TRBJ1-4 gives the whole variable domain GAGVSQSPSNKVTEKGKDVELRCDPISGHTALYWYRQSLGQGLEFLIYFQGNSAPDKSGLPSDRFSAERTGGSVSTLTIQRTQQEDSAVYLCASSLKSREKLFFGSGTQLSVL.

The chain couples TRBV5-6 to TRBJ2-1; TRBD1 aligns across 9 bases. The CDR3 runs to 15 residues. Looked up from germline, CDR1 is SGHDT and CDR2 is YYEEEE. V was clipped by 5 bases and J by 3 bases; unmatched bases: 6. CDR3 DNA: TGTGCCAGCAGGTCGGGACAGGGTGTCTACAATGAGCAGTTCTTC. It codes for CASRSGQGVYNEQFF.

This chain links TRBV11-2 with TRBJ2-6; the D gene is possibly TRBD1 (6 bases). V was trimmed by 1 base and J by 2 bases, leaving 12 bases between them. The CDR3 has 17 residues. Germline V gene data show CDR1 as SGHAT and CDR2 as FQNNGV. The CDR3 reads CASSLGPGGTGANVLTF. The CDR3 DNA sequence: TGTGCCAGCAGCTTAGGCCCTGGGGGCACTGGGGCCAACGTCCTGACTTTC.

This clonotype was picked up a small number of times. The germline gene is not matched at one end of the junction; a read error may be the cause. V usage is TRBV7-7 and J usage is TRBJ2-5; TRBD2 might be the D (5 bases). The CDR3 runs to 14 residues. Per germline, CDR1 SSHAT and CDR2 FNYEAQ (reference sequence). The CDR3 DNA follows: TGTGCTAGCAGCTTAGCCGGGGTCTCAGAGACCCAGTACTTC. It is translated as CASSLAGVSETQYF.

This clonotype was counted many times. The rearrangement uses TRBV2 and TRBJ2-7; D might be TRBD2 (5 bases). Germline CDR1 is SNHLY and CDR2 is FYNNEI. Trimming cost V 0 bases and J 6 bases, with 15 bases left between them. This CDR3 comprises 15 residues. The DNA for the CDR3 is TGTGCCAGCAGTGAAGCGCGGGCTCCCTCATCCGAGCAGTACTTC. This codes for CASSEARAPSSEQYF.

This clonotype turned up a few times. The genes are TRBV20-1 and TRBJ2-2; TRBD1 agrees at 10 bases. Trimming at V came to 5 bases and at J to 4 bases, leaving 10 bases not matched to a gene. Germline V CDR1 and CDR2: DFQATT, SNEGSKA (reference sequence). The CDR3 loop spans 16 amino acids. The CDR3 DNA sequence: TGCAGTGCTCCCCAACCCGGGACAGGGGTCACCGGGGAGCTGTTTTTT. It codes for CSAPQPGTGVTGELFF.

The genes are TRBV9 and TRBJ2-7; 11 bases are shared with TRBD2. Germline V gives CDR1 SGDLS, CDR2 YYNGEE. The ends lost 0 bases at V and 4 bases at J; junction bases unmatched: 3. This CDR3 is built from 15 residues. In nucleotides, the CDR3 is TGTGCCAGCAGCGTAGGTAGCGGGGGGGCATACGAGCAGTACTTC. Residues: CASSVGSGGAYEQYF.

CDR3 residues: CASSPRAGTPGHNEQFF. As DNA, the CDR3 is TGTGCCAGCAGCCCGCGGGCGGGGACCCCGGGGCACAATGAGCAGTTCTTC. The gene calls are TRBV7-2 and TRBJ2-1; a possible D gene is TRBD2 (6 bases). Per the germline V gene, CDR1 is SGHTA and CDR2 is FQGNSA. This CDR3 contains 17 residues. With 5 bases removed from V and 5 bases from J, the gap between germline ends came to 22 bases.

This clonotype showed up many times. The chain is built from TRBV29-1 and TRBJ2-7; TRBD2 might be the D (5 bases). The ends were cut back, 6 bases at V and 2 bases at J, with 11 bases in the middle. There are 12 residues in the CDR3. Germline-derived CDR1 and CDR2 are SQVTM and ANQGSEA. CDR3 region: CSVREGTYEQYF. DNA for the CDR3: TGCAGCGTGCGAGAGGGAACCTACGAGCAGTACTTC.

There are many counts of this clonotype. One end of the junction fails to match germline, which may point to a read error. The genes are TRBV20-1 and TRBJ2-5; 8 positions agree with TRBD1. Germline-derived CDR1 and CDR2 are DFQATT and SNEGSKA (reference sequence). This CDR3 region has 12 residues. This CDR3 is CRATRGLLTQYF. In DNA, the CDR3 is TGCAGGGCTACCAGGGGGCTCTTGACCCAGTACTTC.

This clonotype was counted only a few times. This sequence joins TRBV3-1 and TRBJ1-5; D gene ambiguous. The V gene lost 0 bases and the J gene lost 4 bases, with 7 bases spanning the gap. Germline-derived CDR1 and CDR2 are LGHDT and YNNKEL (reference sequence). This CDR3 has 14 amino acids. CDR3 in amino acids: CASSQDPGNQPQHF. The CDR3 DNA sequence: TGTGCCAGCAGCCAAGATCCAGGAAATCAGCCCCAGCATTTT.

This clonotype was seen more than once but under ten times. The V call is TRBV15, the J call TRBJ1-1; D is unresolved. Germline loops: CDR1 LNHNV, CDR2 YYDKDF (reference sequence). The germline V and J ends were trimmed by 5 bases and 4 bases, with 8 bases remaining between them. CDR3 length: 12 amino acids. CDR3 in DNA: TGTGCCACCAGCTCCTATGGCACTGAAGCTTTCTTT. Translating it yields CATSSYGTEAFF.

This chain links TRBV20-1 with TRBJ1-4; no definite D call. This CDR3 has 14 residues. The germline gives CDR1 DFQATT, CDR2 SNEGSKA (reference sequence). Trimming left V 4 bases short and J 7 bases short, with 16 bases between. The CDR3 reads CSATNPVSREKLFF. The CDR3 region has the DNA TGCAGTGCTACAAACCCTGTCTCTCGTGAAAAACTGTTTTTT.

This clonotype was observed a few times. J is TRBJ1-6 and V is TRBV20-1; the D is unclear. Trimming stripped 1 base from V and 7 bases from J, with 14 bases between. Germline CDR1 is DFQATT and CDR2 is SNEGSKA (reference sequence). This CDR3 has 15 residues. The CDR3 reads CSARGPMVPNSPLHF. The CDR3 DNA is TGCAGTGCTAGAGGGCCTATGGTCCCCAATTCACCCCTCCACTTT.

A few counts support this clonotype. The chain has TRBV10-3 and TRBJ2-2, with a tentative D call TRBD2 (6 bases). Germline CDR1 reads ENHRY; CDR2 reads SYGVKD. The CDR3 has 12 residues. Trimming cost V 3 bases and J 7 bases, with 6 bases left between them. CDR3 loop: CAISEAGGELFF. In nucleotides, the CDR3 is TGTGCCATCAGTGAAGCGGGCGGGGAGCTGTTTTTT.

This clonotype has only a few counts. The genes are TRBV2 and TRBJ2-1; D is perhaps TRBD2 (6 bases). Germline assignment: CDR1 SNHLY and CDR2 FYNNEI. V dropped 7 bases and J dropped 5 bases, with 12 bases sitting between them. CDR3 size: 13 residues. The CDR3 coding sequence is TGTGCCAGCACGGGGGTCAGAAACAATGAGCAGTTCTTC. It codes for CASTGVRNNEQFF.

This clonotype was detected a few times. The chain couples TRBV15 to TRBJ2-7; D perhaps matches TRBD2 (6 bases). The V gene lost 3 bases and the J gene lost 5 bases, with 14 bases spanning the gap. Germline-derived CDR1 and CDR2 are LNHNV and YYDKDF (reference sequence). This CDR3 is built from 14 residues. The DNA for the CDR3 is TGTGCCACCAGCAGTCTTACATGGGGGGACGAGCAGTACTTC. Translating it yields CATSSLTWGDEQYF.

A few counts support this clonotype. The DNA for the CDR3 is TGTGCCAGCAGCGACGGACAGGGATCGAACACCGGGGAGCTGTTTTTT. Amino acids: CASSDGQGSNTGELFF. V is TRBV7-3 and J is TRBJ2-2; TRBD1 aligns across 8 bases. V shed 5 bases and J 0 bases; nucleotides not matched to a gene: 5. This CDR3 has 16 residues. CDR1 is SGHTA and CDR2 is FQGTGA in the germline V gene.

This clonotype came up a few times. As DNA, the CDR3 is TGTGCCAGCAGACCCGGCGGGGGACGGCTAAATGAAAAACTGTTTTTT. It specifies CASRPGGGRLNEKLFF. The chain links TRBV11-2 to TRBJ1-4; perhaps TRBD1 as D (5 bases). V was cut by 6 bases and J by 5 bases, with 19 bases left in between. The CDR3 length is 16 residues. Germline CDR1 and CDR2: SGHAT and FQNNGV.

This clonotype was seen ten or more times. The chain recombines TRBV29-1 with TRBJ1-4; 7 nucleotides agree with TRBD1. Per germline, CDR1 SQVTM and CDR2 ANQGSEA. V shed 7 bases and J 7 bases; nucleotides not matched to a gene: 9. The CDR3 covers 13 residues. The CDR3 sequence is CSGRQGLGEKLFF. CDR3 in DNA: TGCAGCGGCCGACAGGGTCTGGGTGAAAAACTGTTTTTT. Full variable domain (remainder filled in from reference TRBV29-1 and TRBJ1-4): SAVISQKPSRDICQRGTSLTIQCQVDSQVTMMFWYRQQPGQSLTLIATANQGSEATYESGFVIDKFPISRPNLTFSTLTVSNMSPEDSSIYLCSGRQGLGEKLFFGSGTQLSVL.